Below, 9 T cell receptor beta chains from the same sample are listed, as sequenced in a study of blood T cell repertoires in COVID-19. Profiling relied on immunoSEQ multiplex PCR, and the TCRdb table lists in-frame clones only, not all of them. The sample has 150,000 to 200,000 clones, roughly four fifths seen once; the top ten hold roughly a tenth. Sequenced: peripheral blood. These receptors were obtained from a human donor in a cohort sampled during active COVID-19.

The J gene is TRBJ1-6, the V gene TRBV15; D gene unclear. The V gene's germline CDR1 is LNHNV and CDR2 YYDKDF (reference sequence). There are 15 residues in the CDR3. Trimming left V 1 base short and J 10 bases short, with 14 bases between. This CDR3 reads CATSRGGSKSSPLHF. The CDR3 DNA sequence: TGTGCCACCAGCAGAGGAGGCAGTAAAAGCTCACCCCTCCACTTT.

This chain uses TRBV12-5 with TRBJ2-1; 14 bases agree with TRBD2. The CDR3 consists of 19 residues. CDR1 and CDR2 from the germline V gene are LGHNT and FRNRAP. Trimming at V came to 6 bases and at J to 3 bases, leaving 13 bases not matched to a gene. The CDR3 DNA follows: TGTGCTAGTGGCCTGCACACGGGGACTAGCGGGAGAAACTACAATGAGCAGTTCTTC. This gives the protein CASGLHTGTSGRNYNEQFF. Supplemented by reference TRBV12-5 and TRBJ2-1, the full variable domain reads DARVTQTPRHKVTEMGQEVTMRCQPILGHNTVFWYRQTMMQGLELLAYFRNRAPLDDSGMPKDRFSAEMPDATLATLKIQPSEPRDSAVYFCASGLHTGTSGRNYNEQFFGPGTRLTVL.

This clone was seen a handful of times. The chain joins TRBV7-9 to TRBJ1-2; 9 nucleotides align to TRBD1. Trimming cost V 5 bases and J 8 bases; bases outside gene matches: 9. The CDR3 sequence is 14 residues long. Germline loops: CDR1 SEHNR, CDR2 FQNEAQ (reference sequence). In DNA, the CDR3 is TGTGCCAGCAGCCTAACAAGGACAGGGGAGGGCTACACCTTC. Translation: CASSLTRTGEGYTF.

The chain uses TRBV9 and TRBJ1-1; 8 positions agree with TRBD1. The CDR3 is 13 residues long. Germline CDR1 and CDR2: SGDLS and YYNGEE. Trimming removed 4 bases from V and 7 bases from J; junction bases left unmatched: 6. CDR3 region: CASSIGQGNEAFF. The CDR3 nucleotides are TGTGCCAGCAGCATAGGACAGGGTAATGAAGCTTTCTTT.

V is TRBV5-1 and J is TRBJ2-2, with 8 positions matching TRBD1. CDR3 length: 16 residues. CDR1 and CDR2 from the germline V gene are SGHRS and YFSETQ. The J segment lost 6 bases and the V segment lost 4 bases, leaving 11 bases of the junction unmatched. CDR3 coding DNA: TGCGCCAGCAGCCCTTACAGGGGGGCCTACGCCGGGGAGCTGTTTTTT. It translates to CASSPYRGAYAGELFF.

V is TRBV3-1 (or the pseudogene TRBV3-2) and J is TRBJ1-1; no firm D call. V was cut by 0 bases and J by 4 bases, with 15 bases left in between. The length of the CDR3 is 16 residues. In germline, CDR1 is LGHDT, CDR2 YNNKEL (reference sequence). CDR3 in DNA: TGTGCCAGCAGCCAAGATCGTATACTAATGGGCACTGAAGCTTTCTTT. This codes for CASSQDRILMGTEAFF.

This sequence joins TRBV6-5 and TRBJ1-1, with D perhaps TRBD1 (5 bases). Germline assignment: CDR1 MNHEY and CDR2 SVGAGI. This CDR3 has 15 residues. Between the trimmed V and J ends, which lost 2 bases and 0 bases, there was a span of 10 bases. The CDR3 region has the DNA TGTGCCAGCAGTTACCAGGGTCCTATGAACACTGAAGCTTTCTTT. Its protein is CASSYQGPMNTEAFF.

The chain links TRBV9 to TRBJ2-1; 8 positions match TRBD2. Trimming took 4 bases from V and 5 from J; bases not matched to a gene: 2. In germline, CDR1 is SGDLS, CDR2 YYNGEE. This CDR3 has 13 amino acids. This chain's CDR3 is CASSLAGNNEQFF. CDR3 bases: TGTGCCAGCAGCCTAGCGGGTAACAATGAGCAGTTCTTC. Full variable domain (remainder filled in from reference TRBV9 and TRBJ2-1): DSGVTQTPKHLITATGQRVTLRCSPRSGDLSVYWYQQSLDQGLQFLIQYYNGEERAKGNILERFSAQQFPDLHSELNLSSLELGDSALYFCASSLAGNNEQFFGPGTRLTVL.

This clone was found many times. The chain recombines TRBV12-3 or TRBV12-4 with TRBJ2-3; no reliable D call. V was trimmed by 6 bases and J by 9 bases, leaving 13 bases between them. This CDR3 region has 12 residues. DNA of the CDR3: TGTGCCAGCAGCGAAGAACGGTGGACGCAGTATTTT. Its translation is CASSEERWTQYF.